These 10 T cell receptor beta chains were sequenced from one sample in a study of blood T cell repertoires in COVID-19. Sequencing used immunoSEQ multiplex PCR; TCRdb keeps in-frame clones, though not all of them. The profile shows 250,000 or so clones, about 85% of them singletons. The sequenced sample was PBMCs or T cells enriched from blood (not recorded which). The receptors here all came from a man younger than 45 who had recovered from COVID-19.

The V gene is TRBV5-1, the J gene TRBJ2-1; TRBD1 agrees at 11 bases. Germline lookup yields CDR1 SGHRS and CDR2 YFSETQ. The CDR3 runs 15 residues. The V segment lost 2 bases and the J segment 7 bases; nucleotides outside the gene matches: 5. This CDR3 reads CASSLGTGGMNEQFF. The CDR3 DNA is TGCGCCAGCAGCTTAGGGACAGGGGGTATGAATGAGCAGTTCTTC. The whole variable domain, remainder taken from reference TRBV5-1 and TRBJ2-1, is KAGVTQTPRYLIKTRGQQVTLSCSPISGHRSVSWYQQTPGQGLQFLFEYFSETQRNKGNFPGRFSGRQFSNSRSEMNVSTLELGDSALYLCASSLGTGGMNEQFFGPGTRLTVL.

The chain employs TRBV5-4 and TRBJ2-1; TRBD2 agrees at 10 bases. The V gene end was trimmed by 3 bases and the J gene end by 6 bases; junction bases not matched to a gene: 6. This CDR3 contains 15 residues. Per germline, CDR1 SGHNT and CDR2 YYREEE (reference sequence). The CDR3 reads CASSSRTSGSNEQFF. CDR3 DNA: TGTGCCAGCAGCTCCCGGACTAGCGGTTCCAATGAGCAGTTCTTC.

This chain connects TRBV7-2 to TRBJ2-3; D unclear. V gave up 4 bases and J gave up 5 bases, with 19 bases separating them. The CDR3 is made up of 16 amino acids. In germline, CDR1 is SGHTA, CDR2 FQGNSA. CDR3 region: CASSSVVTRVQDTQYF. CDR3 bases: TGTGCCAGCAGCTCGGTCGTTACCCGGGTTCAAGATACGCAGTATTTT.

The chain couples TRBV19 to TRBJ1-1, with 7 bases fitting TRBD1. The ends lost 3 bases at V and 0 bases at J; junction bases unmatched: 7. In germline, CDR1 is LNHDA, CDR2 SQIVND (reference sequence). This CDR3 is 16 amino acids long. CDR3 loop: CASSIGTEIMNTEAFF. In DNA form, the CDR3 reads TGTGCCAGTAGTATCGGGACAGAAATTATGAACACTGAAGCTTTCTTT.

The rearrangement uses TRBV5-4 and TRBJ2-1, with 7 bases lining up with TRBD2. The CDR3 sequence is 15 residues long. Trimming removed 1 base from V and 10 bases from J; junction bases left unmatched: 11. Looked up from germline, CDR1 is SGHNT and CDR2 is YYREEE (reference sequence). The CDR3 DNA follows: TGTGCCAGCAGCTTGTCCGGGACGGGGGGTACCGAGCAGTTCTTC. This codes for CASSLSGTGGTEQFF.

The chain couples TRBV30 to TRBJ1-4; D is unresolved. Germline-derived CDR1 and CDR2 are GTSNPN and SVGIG (reference sequence). The CDR3 is 11 residues long. V was trimmed by 5 bases and J by 7 bases, leaving 8 bases between them. Written as DNA, the CDR3 is TGTGCCTGGGATAGCGGTGAAAAACTGTTTTTT. It is translated as CAWDSGEKLFF.

J is TRBJ2-7 and V is TRBV10-3, with 7 nucleotides matching TRBD2. The CDR3 covers 13 residues. Losses at the gene ends were 3 bases for V and 3 bases for J; bases not matched to a gene: 2. The germline CDR1 and CDR2 sequences are ENHRY and SYGVKD. The CDR3 region is CAISELALYEQYF. CDR3 in DNA: TGTGCCATCAGTGAACTAGCGCTCTACGAGCAGTACTTC.

The chain employs TRBV9 and TRBJ2-6; D possibly corresponds to TRBD1 (5 bases). V was pared by 0 bases and J by 4 bases, with 11 bases between. Germline CDR1 is SGDLS and CDR2 is YYNGEE. The CDR3 extends over 16 amino acids. The CDR3 reads CASSVAGRAGANVLTF. The CDR3 region has the DNA TGTGCCAGCAGCGTAGCTGGCAGGGCGGGGGCCAACGTCCTGACTTTC.

This clone appeared a few times. The chain links TRBV5-4 to TRBJ2-2; 10 bases map to TRBD2. CDR1 SGHNT and CDR2 YYREEE come from the germline V gene (reference sequence). The ends lost 4 bases at V and 6 bases at J; junction bases unmatched: 6. The CDR3 consists of 15 residues. Here the CDR3 DNA reads TGTGCCAGCAGCCGTAGCGGGGGGATCTCCGGGGAGCTGTTTTTT. It encodes CASSRSGGISGELFF.

The chain carries TRBV9 and TRBJ2-7, with D possibly TRBD1 on 5 matching bases. CDR1 and CDR2 (germline): SGDLS, YYNGEE. The length of the CDR3 is 11 residues. V was cut by 3 bases and J by 5 bases, with 6 bases left in between. The DNA for the CDR3 is TGTGCCAGCAGCGCAGGGAACGAGCAGTACTTC. Its protein product is CASSAGNEQYF.